This T cell receptor (beta chain) was captured in a study of CD8+ T cells in alopecia areata. Looking at the study overall: Each day, treated patients took oral tofacitinib twice, at 5 to 10 mg per dose. Study results and caveats: Although TCR sharing was seen in mice, sharing across patients was less clear, possibly for HLA-related reasons.

Isolated RNA was reverse transcribed into cDNA used as the sequencing template. Data came from immunoSEQ multiplex PCR; TCRdb stores just in-frame clones and leaves some out. Of approximately 54,000 clones listed, around 96% were seen once; the top ten hold roughly 24%. It was from alopecia areata patients that lesional scalp punch biopsies and peripheral blood were collected. V was clipped by 1 base and J by 4 bases; unmatched bases: 12. Germline V gene sequence: CDR1 MGHRA, CDR2 YSYEKL. CDR3 size: 19 residues. Details on this clone: No antigen is known for it.

Sequencing was performed on CD8+ T cells sorted from blood, taken at week 0. The receptor's source is a human donor with alopecia areata. The V call is TRBV4-1, the J call TRBJ2-1; the match to TRBD2 covers 11 bases. The CDR3 is CASSQGPGASGGMYNEQFF. CDR3 bases: TGCGCCAGCAGCCAAGGACCCGGGGCTAGCGGGGGGATGTACAATGAGCAGTTCTTC.